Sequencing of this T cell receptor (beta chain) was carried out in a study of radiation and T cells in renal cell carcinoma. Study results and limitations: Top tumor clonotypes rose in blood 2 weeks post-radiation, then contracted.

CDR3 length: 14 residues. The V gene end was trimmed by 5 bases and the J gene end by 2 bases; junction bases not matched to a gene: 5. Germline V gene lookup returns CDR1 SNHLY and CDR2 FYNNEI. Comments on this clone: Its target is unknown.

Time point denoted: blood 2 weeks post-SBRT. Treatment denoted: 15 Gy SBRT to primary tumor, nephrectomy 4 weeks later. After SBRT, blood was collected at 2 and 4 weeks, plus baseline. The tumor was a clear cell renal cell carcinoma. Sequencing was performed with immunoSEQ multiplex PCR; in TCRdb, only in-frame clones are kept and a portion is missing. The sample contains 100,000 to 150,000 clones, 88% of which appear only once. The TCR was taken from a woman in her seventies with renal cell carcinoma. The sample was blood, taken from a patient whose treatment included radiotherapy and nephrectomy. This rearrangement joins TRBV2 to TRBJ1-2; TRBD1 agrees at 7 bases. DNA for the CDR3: TGTGCCAGCAGTTTGCCGGGACAGAACTATGGCTACACCTTC. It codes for CASSLPGQNYGYTF.